This T cell receptor beta chain was sequenced in a study of T cells in Graves' hyperthyroidism and ophthalmopathy. Overall study findings and caveats: Patients with ophthalmopathy were separated from those with stable hyperthyroidism by a 13 V-J model.

From RNA transcripts, TCR beta CDR3 regions were amplified. In the first-round RT-PCR of the TCR CDR3, the HTBI primer set was used. TCRdb redid the calling of the multiplex PCR reads with MiXCR, one entry per CDR3 protein. This sample yields 660,000 or so distinct CDR3 sequences, of which 45% are seen a single time; less than 9% belongs to the top ten. Trimming took off 0 bases at V and 0 bases at J, with 12 bases between the two ends. This CDR3 is built from 17 residues. Germline loops: CDR1 ENHRY, CDR2 SYGVKD. Notes on this clonotype: Its antigen is as yet unknown.

The source material was peripheral blood or thyroid tissue (not recorded which). V usage is TRBV10-3 and J usage is TRBJ2-1, with D perhaps matching TRBD2 (5 bases). The TCR sequence derives from an adult man with Graves' disease, either hyperthyroidism or ophthalmopathy (not recorded which). In nucleotides, the CDR3 is TGTGCCATCAGTGAGTCGAGGGCTCGAAGCTCCTACAATGAGCAGTTCTTC. Protein: CAISESRARSSYNEQFF.